This T cell receptor (beta chain) is drawn from a study of blood T cell repertoires in COVID-19. Whole-study context: Donors in the United States, Italy and Spain gave samples during acute or convalescent COVID-19. T cells, B-cell-depleted T cells, or PBMCs provided the cDNA or gDNA that served as material.

Looked up from germline, CDR1 is SGHKS and CDR2 is YYEKEE (reference sequence). This CDR3 spans 18 amino acids. Germline trimming cut 4 bases from V and 1 base from J; bases unmatched to any gene: 6. Assay used: immunoSEQ multiplex PCR; TCRdb lists only in-frame clones, some missing. The data contain some 210,000 clones, around 83% of them singletons. This clone is a singleton in its sample. The J gene is TRBJ2-4, the V gene TRBV5-5, with TRBD2 matching 15 bases. This clonotype originated in a man in his fifties or sixties with active or convalescent COVID-19. Sequencing was done on a sample of peripheral blood. The CDR3 DNA is TGTGCCAGCAGCCCGTGGACTAGCGGGAGGGCGGCCAAAAACATTCAGTACTTC. This sequence encodes CASSPWTSGRAAKNIQYF.